This section outlines one T cell receptor (beta chain) sequence together with its context. The data were taken from a study of CD8+ T cells in alopecia areata. The wider study: Affected scalp percentage gauged treated patients' severity.

CDR3 size: 16 residues. Trimming took 0 bases from V and 4 from J, leaving 13 bases between them. Germline lookup yields CDR1 LGHNA and CDR2 YSLEER. RNA was extracted and reverse transcribed into cDNA as the sequencing template. Assay: immunoSEQ multiplex PCR; the TCRdb copy retains only in-frame clones and omits some. Of some 240,000 clones listed, around 57% are singletons. The treatment here: oral pan-JAK inhibitor, 5-10 mg twice daily. This receptor was taken from a human donor with alopecia areata. The rearrangement joins TRBV4-3 to TRBJ2-1; possible D gene TRBD1, 6 bases. The specimen comprised CD4+ T cells sorted from blood, sampled at week 4, from a patient treated with tofacitinib. The CDR3 bases are TGCGCCAGCAGCCAAGATCCCCGACAGGAGTACAATGAGCAGTTCTTC. This codes for CASSQDPRQEYNEQFF.